Presented here are 17 T cell receptor beta chains from one specimen sequenced in a study of brain T cells in children with intractable seizures. Profiling relied on immunoSEQ multiplex PCR, and the TCRdb table lists in-frame clones only, not all of them. The sample contains roughly 120,000 clones, under 95% of which appear only once. The sequencing used peripheral blood, collected at surgery. The receptors were gathered from a boy under three years old with hemimegalencephaly and intractable seizures.

This clone was counted a few times. This chain links TRBV7-3 with TRBJ1-1; D remains ambiguous. The CDR3 has 13 residues. CDR1 is SGHTA and CDR2 is FQGTGA in the germline V gene. Trimming took off 5 bases at V and 2 bases at J, with 9 bases between the two ends. CDR3 DNA: TGTGCCAGCAGCCTGAATTTTAACACTGAAGCTTTCTTT. The encoded protein is CASSLNFNTEAFF.

V usage is TRBV24-1 and J usage is TRBJ2-3, with 14 positions matching TRBD2. This CDR3 spans 16 amino acids. CDR1 is KGHDR and CDR2 is SFDVKD in the germline V gene. Trimming cost V 4 bases and J 5 bases; bases outside gene matches: 4. For the CDR3, the DNA is TGTGCCACCAGTGAGGGGACTAGCGGGAGAAGAGATACGCAGTATTTT. It translates to CATSEGTSGRRDTQYF.

This rearrangement joins TRBV19 to TRBJ2-7; 9 nucleotides agree with TRBD1. CDR3 length: 16 amino acids. Germline CDR1 LNHDA, CDR2 SQIVND (reference sequence). Trimming took 0 bases from V and 2 from J; bases not matched to a gene: 5. The CDR3 bases are TGTGCCAGTAGTATAGATAGTGGACAGGGGCCCTACGAGCAGTACTTC. Translating gives CASSIDSGQGPYEQYF.

The CDR3 loop is CASRSGFLYEQYF. For the CDR3, the DNA is TGTGCCAGCAGATCGGGATTCCTCTACGAGCAGTACTTC. The chain recombines TRBV2 with TRBJ2-7; D possibly corresponds to TRBD2 (5 bases). There are 13 residues in the CDR3. Germline CDR1 is SNHLY and CDR2 is FYNNEI. The V end lost 6 bases, the J end lost 3 bases, and 12 bases lay between the germline ends.

V usage is TRBV27 and J usage is TRBJ2-1; TRBD2 matches at 10 bases. The junction had 6 bases not matched to a gene; V was cut back by 7 bases and J by 0 bases. The CDR3 is 16 residues long. Germline assignment: CDR1 MNHEY and CDR2 SMNVEV (reference sequence). For the CDR3, the DNA is TGTGCCAGCAAACTAGCGGGGACCCTCTCCTACAATGAGCAGTTCTTC. Its protein is CASKLAGTLSYNEQFF.

This clone was found once. Since the CDR3 does not end with the conserved phenylalanine or tryptophan, this likely comes from a read error. No DNA is shown, since the ends of the CDR3 on it are uncertain; the CDR3 is the one TCRdb lists. J is TRBJ1-1 and V is TRBV2. The CDR3 contains 13 residues when both ends are counted. CDR1 and CDR2 (germline): SNHLY, FYNNEI. The CDR3 sequence is CASSYTPGGGLAV.

In this sample, this clone turned up a few times. The chain recombines TRBV7-2 with TRBJ1-3; D not certain. Germline loops: CDR1 SGHTA, CDR2 FQGNSA. The ends were cut back, 1 base at V and 4 bases at J, with 5 bases in the middle. This CDR3 has 13 residues. The CDR3 loop is CASSLGQGNTIYF. DNA for the CDR3: TGTGCCAGCAGCTTAGGTCAGGGAAACACCATATATTTT.

J is TRBJ2-7 and V is TRBV13; the match to TRBD2 covers 8 bases. The CDR3 contains 15 residues. CDR1 PRHDT and CDR2 FYEKMQ come from the germline V gene (reference sequence). Unmatched junction bases numbered 12, after V lost 6 bases and J lost 5 bases. The CDR3 region has the DNA TGTGCCAGCAGTCTGGCCGGGACTAGGCGCCACGAGCAGTACTTC. Translated, it gives CASSLAGTRRHEQYF. Together with reference TRBV13 and TRBJ2-7, the CDR3 gives the full variable domain: AAGVIQSPRHLIKEKRETATLKCYPIPRHDTVYWYQQGPGQDPQFLISFYEKMQSDKGSIPDRFSAQQFSDYHSELNMSSLELGDSALYFCASSLAGTRRHEQYFGPGTRLTVT.

The gene calls are TRBV9 and TRBJ2-3; perhaps TRBD1 as D (6 bases). Trimming pared 0 bases from V and 1 base from J, leaving 6 bases between. Germline CDR1 reads SGDLS; CDR2 reads YYNGEE. The CDR3 has 14 residues. CDR3 nucleotide sequence: TGTGCCAGCAGCGTAGGACAGGGCACAGATACGCAGTATTTT. It specifies CASSVGQGTDTQYF.

The V and J genes are TRBV18 and TRBJ2-7; D not resolved. The CDR3 runs 12 residues. Germline assignment: CDR1 KGHSH and CDR2 LQKENI. Trimming removed 4 bases at V and 5 bases at J, with 9 bases between. In DNA form, the CDR3 reads TGTGCCAGCTCACTTCAGTGGAACGAGCAGTACTTC. Translation: CASSLQWNEQYF.

This chain joins TRBV6-4 and TRBJ2-7, with 8 nucleotides matching TRBD1. With 4 bases clipped from V and 1 base from J, the junction kept 6 bases outside the gene matches. CDR1 and CDR2 (germline): MRHNA, SNTAGT. There are 15 residues in the CDR3. CDR3 region: CASSVGTGLSYEQYF. The CDR3 coding sequence is TGTGCCAGCAGTGTTGGGACAGGTCTGTCCTACGAGCAGTACTTC.

The CDR3 region is CASSLLDRGYGYTF. CDR3 DNA sequence: TGTGCCAGCAGTTTACTGGACAGGGGCTATGGCTACACCTTC. V gene TRBV28 combines with J gene TRBJ1-2; 9 bases are shared with TRBD1. CDR1 and CDR2 from the germline V gene are MDHEN and SYDVKM. Trimming cost V 2 bases and J 4 bases; bases outside gene matches: 2. The CDR3 extends over 14 amino acids.

The V call is TRBV10-1, the J call TRBJ1-1, with TRBD1 matching 7 bases. This CDR3 comprises 13 residues. Germline V gene sequence: CDR1 WNHNN, CDR2 SYGVQD (reference sequence). V trimming: 4 bases; J trimming: 6 bases; junction bases outside the gene matches: 5. The CDR3 nucleotides are TGCGCCAGCAGTGGGACAGGTAGGGCTGAAGCTTTCTTT. It encodes CASSGTGRAEAFF.

V and J are TRBV2 and TRBJ2-3; 12 bases agree with TRBD2. The CDR3 spans 16 residues. Germline values: CDR1 SNHLY, CDR2 FYNNEI. Germline trimming cut 5 bases from V and 4 bases from J; bases unmatched to any gene: 7. The CDR3 bases are TGTGCCAGCAGTAAACGGACTAGCGGGATTTCAGATACGCAGTATTTT. It encodes CASSKRTSGISDTQYF.

The chain couples TRBV28 to TRBJ2-7, with a possible D match to TRBD1 (6 bases). This CDR3 has 15 amino acids. Per germline, CDR1 MDHEN and CDR2 SYDVKM. The germline V and J ends were trimmed by 2 bases and 1 base, with 12 bases remaining between them. The CDR3 region has the DNA TGTGCCAGCAGTTTACCCCTCGGGACATCCTACGAGCAGTACTTC. It encodes CASSLPLGTSYEQYF.

Here the CDR3 reads CASTKLAGATDTQYF. For the CDR3, the DNA is TGTGCCAGCACCAAGCTAGCGGGAGCTACAGATACGCAGTATTTT. The V call is TRBV6-6, the J call TRBJ2-3, with TRBD2 identical over 10 bases. Trimming removed 7 bases from V and 3 bases from J; junction bases left unmatched: 7. CDR3 length: 15 amino acids. Looked up from germline, CDR1 is MNHNY and CDR2 is SVGAGI (reference sequence).

V and J are TRBV11-2 and TRBJ2-3, with TRBD2 identical over 7 bases. Looked up from germline, CDR1 is SGHAT and CDR2 is FQNNGV. V trimming: 5 bases; J trimming: 6 bases; junction bases outside the gene matches: 17. CDR3 length: 17 residues. CDR3 loop: CASSRVLGAGESDTQYF. In DNA, the CDR3 is TGTGCCAGCAGCCGAGTCCTAGGGGCGGGAGAGAGCGATACGCAGTATTTT.